The present T cell receptor beta chain was sequenced within a study of T cell responses to AZD1222 COVID-19 vaccine. Second-dose groups at about 4 or about 12 weeks were pooled. Assay: immunoSEQ multiplex PCR; the TCRdb copy retains only in-frame clones and omits some. Among around 140,000 clones listed, 85% to 95% were seen once. Details on this clone: What it binds is unknown.

Study-level points and caveats: In a largely white British group with more females than males, clonal diversity was possibly underestimated.

The receptor was isolated from an adult who received the AZD1222 COVID-19 vaccine. The sample here was peripheral blood, taken 28 days after the second AZD1222 dose.

The CDR3 loop reads CASKGEGTGSPLHF. In DNA, the CDR3 is TGTGCCAGCAAGGGTGAAGGAACCGGGTCACCCCTCCACTTT. The chain links TRBV6-5 to TRBJ1-6; D unclear. CDR1 and CDR2 (germline): MNHEY, SVGAGI. Trimming left V 7 bases short and J 10 bases short, with 17 bases between. CDR3 length: 14 amino acids.